A single sample is the source of the 32 T cell receptor beta chains below, sequenced in a study of cytomegalovirus exposure and HLA in healthy donors (dated by TCRdb to about 2017). Receptors were amplified or captured by the immunoSEQ multiplex PCR assay. For the multiplex PCR, a mixture combining 60 forward primers for TCR Vbeta segments and 13 reverse primers for TCR Jbeta segments was used. In its TCRdb copy, this immuneACCESS table keeps in-frame sequences only and misses some clones. Where compared with another copy, unresolved V genes explain less than half of these, and the others have no known cause. Present in this sample are about 120,000 clones, 75% to 85% of which were seen just once. The top ten clonotypes cover about 4.5% of the sample. The sample was PBMCs. The receptors come from a man in his thirties or forties in good health and CMV-seropositive.

This chain connects TRBV5-4 to TRBJ2-1, with 12 bases matching TRBD2. Per the germline V gene, CDR1 is SGHNT and CDR2 is YYREEE (reference sequence). With V trimmed by 4 bases and J by 5 bases, 4 bases remained unmatched. This CDR3 has 15 amino acids. The chain's CDR3 is CASSPGLAGNNEQFF. The CDR3, as DNA: TGTGCCAGCAGCCCAGGACTAGCGGGAAACAATGAGCAGTTCTTC.

A word on this clone: One junction end does not reproduce the germline sequence, and a read error may be involved. This chain joins TRBV27 and TRBJ2-4, with 7 bases aligning to TRBD2. The CDR3 contains 16 residues. Germline CDR1 and CDR2: MNHEY and SMNVEV (reference sequence). CDR3 sequence (DNA): TGTGCCAGCAGTGTAAAGGCAGGCGGGAGTGGGAACAGTCAGTACTTC. This codes for CASSVKAGGSGNSQYF.

V is TRBV7-2 and J is TRBJ1-1, with a weak D call TRBD1 (5 bases). Germline V gene data show CDR1 as SGHTA and CDR2 as FQGNSA. The length of the CDR3 is 18 residues. Trimming took 2 bases from V and 0 from J, leaving 19 bases between them. For the CDR3, the DNA is TGTGCCAGCAGCTTATTTGGGGAGGGGAACGGGATGAACACTGAAGCTTTCTTT. As protein: CASSLFGEGNGMNTEAFF. The complete variable domain, with remaining parts taken from reference TRBV7-2 and TRBJ1-1, reads GAGVSQSPSNKVTEKGKDVELRCDPISGHTALYWYRQSLGQGLEFLIYFQGNSAPDKSGLPSDRFSAERTGGSVSTLTIQRTQQEDSAVYLCASSLFGEGNGMNTEAFFGQGTRLTVV.

V is TRBV29-1 and J is TRBJ1-1; D remains ambiguous. The CDR3 spans 12 residues. Trimming pared 7 bases from V and 6 bases from J, leaving 15 bases between. CDR1 is SQVTM and CDR2 is ANQGSEA in the germline V gene. The chain's CDR3 is CSGTWGSAEAFF. The CDR3, as DNA: TGCAGCGGGACTTGGGGTTCGGCTGAAGCTTTCTTT.

The V gene is TRBV13, the J gene TRBJ1-2; the D gene is possibly TRBD1 (6 bases). The ends were cut back, 6 bases at V and 6 bases at J, with 14 bases in the middle. The germline V gene encodes CDR1 PRHDT and CDR2 FYEKMQ (reference sequence). This CDR3 region has 13 residues. The DNA for the CDR3 is TGTGCCAGCAGACACTGGGGGCAGGATGGCTACACCTTC. Its translation is CASRHWGQDGYTF.

The rearrangement uses TRBV27 and TRBJ1-1; 8 bases map to TRBD1. Germline V CDR1 and CDR2: MNHEY, SMNVEV (reference sequence). The CDR3 runs to 14 residues. Trimming took 3 bases from V and 4 from J; bases not matched to a gene: 4. The CDR3 sequence is CASSFLRGPTEAFF. The CDR3 nucleotides are TGTGCCAGCAGTTTCCTCAGGGGGCCCACTGAAGCTTTCTTT.

The V gene is TRBV11-2, the J gene TRBJ2-1; the D is unclear. The germline CDR1 and CDR2 sequences are SGHAT and FQNNGV. Trimming shortened V by 6 bases and J by 8 bases, and 14 bases separated the two germline ends. The CDR3 sequence is 13 residues long. Here the CDR3 reads CASSLARYDEQFF. CDR3 in DNA: TGTGCCAGCAGTCTGGCCAGGTACGATGAGCAGTTCTTC.

The rearrangement uses TRBV7-8 and TRBJ2-1, with TRBD2 matching 7 bases. CDR1 is SGHVS, CDR2 FQNEAQ, per germline. The CDR3 loop spans 15 amino acids. Losses at the gene ends were 4 bases for V and 7 bases for J; bases not matched to a gene: 10. CDR3 in amino acids: CASSYFTGGRNEQFF. The CDR3 DNA is TGTGCCAGCAGCTACTTTACGGGAGGAAGGAATGAGCAGTTCTTC.

The chain couples TRBV9 to TRBJ2-7; 9 nucleotides align to TRBD1. Germline values: CDR1 SGDLS, CDR2 YYNGEE. This CDR3 contains 13 residues. Germline trimming cut 3 bases from V and 6 bases from J; bases unmatched to any gene: 4. The DNA for the CDR3 is TGTGCCAGCAGCGGGGGGGGACAGGGCGAGCAGTACTTC. Amino acid sequence: CASSGGGQGEQYF.

The CDR3 nucleotides read TGTGCCAGCAGCTTAGGATTGGGGCCATCCCCTGAAGCTTTCTTT. It codes for CASSLGLGPSPEAFF. V gene TRBV7-9 combines with J gene TRBJ1-1, with D possibly matching TRBD1 (5 bases). The V end was cut by 1 base, the J end by 6 bases, with 15 bases between. Germline V gene data show CDR1 as SEHNR and CDR2 as FQNEAQ (reference sequence). This CDR3 spans 15 amino acids.

This chain connects TRBV19 to TRBJ2-5; the match to TRBD2 covers 13 bases. The V gene's germline CDR1 is LNHDA and CDR2 SQIVND (reference sequence). The length of the CDR3 is 16 residues. V dropped 3 bases and J dropped 6; count of bases not matched to a gene: 7. The CDR3 DNA reads TGTGCCAGTAGTATCTGGACTAGCGGGGGTTTAAAGACCCAGTACTTC. It yields the protein CASSIWTSGGLKTQYF. Drawing the rest from reference TRBV19 and TRBJ2-5, the complete variable domain is DGGITQSPKYLFRKEGQNVTLSCEQNLNHDAMYWYRQDPGQGLRLIYYSQIVNDFQKGDIAEGYSVSREKKESFPLTVTSAQKNPTAFYLCASSIWTSGGLKTQYFGPGTRLLVL.

This clone showed up just once. In the same sample, other DNA sequences code for this CDR3. The CDR3 reads CAWSVAGGGTDTQYF. In DNA, the CDR3 is TGTGCCTGGAGTGTAGCGGGGGGTGGAACAGATACGCAGTATTTT. This chain uses TRBV30 with TRBJ2-3, with TRBD2 matching over 9 bases. The CDR3 spans 15 residues. Germline V gene data show CDR1 as GTSNPN and CDR2 as SVGIG (reference sequence). V gave up 0 bases and J gave up 3 bases; unmatched junction bases: 4. Supplemented by reference TRBV30 and TRBJ2-3, the full variable domain reads SQTIHQWPATLVQPVGSPLSLECTVEGTSNPNLYWYRQAAGRGLQLLFYSVGIGQISSEVPQNLSASRPQDRQFILSSKKLLLSDSGFYLCAWSVAGGGTDTQYFGPGTRLTVL.

The chain employs TRBV7-3 and TRBJ2-3; maybe TRBD2 (5 bases). The germline V gene encodes CDR1 SGHTA and CDR2 FQGTGA. This CDR3 spans 13 amino acids. V was shortened by 5 bases and J by 2 bases, with 8 bases between the two germline ends. DNA for the CDR3: TGTGCCAGCAGCCGGGGATCCACAGATACGCAGTATTTT. Amino acid sequence: CASSRGSTDTQYF.

V usage is TRBV5-8 and J usage is TRBJ2-7; 8 bases agree with TRBD1. In germline, CDR1 is SGHTS, CDR2 YDEGEE. Trimming at V came to 4 bases and at J to 2 bases, leaving 2 bases not matched to a gene. The CDR3 covers 13 residues. In nucleotides, the CDR3 is TGTGCCAGCAGCCCGGACAGGGCCTACGAGCAGTACTTC. It codes for CASSPDRAYEQYF.

The chain carries TRBV5-1 and TRBJ2-1, with 7 bases identical to TRBD1. The CDR3 has 13 amino acids. J was trimmed by 3 bases and V by 5 bases; bases with no gene match: 2. CDR1 is SGHRS and CDR2 is YFSETQ in the germline V gene. CDR3 in DNA: TGCGCCAGCAGTCGGGACAGCTACAATGAGCAGTTCTTC. It translates to CASSRDSYNEQFF.

The chain carries TRBV29-1 and TRBJ2-7; 7 bases agree with TRBD2. CDR1 and CDR2 (germline): SQVTM, ANQGSEA. Unmatched junction bases numbered 7, after V lost 3 bases and J lost 2 bases. This CDR3 spans 14 amino acids. The CDR3 DNA reads TGCAGCGTTGAGGGCGAGCGGGGTACCTACGAGCAGTACTTC. Encoded protein: CSVEGERGTYEQYF.

This clone was found once. At one of its ends the junction is not consistent with the germline gene, which may arise from a read error. The chain employs TRBV4-2 and TRBJ2-4; D unresolved. The germline gives CDR1 LGHNA, CDR2 YNFKEQ. CDR3 length equals 14 residues. The CDR3, as DNA: TGTGCCAGCAGCCAAGATGTCGCCAAAAACAGTCAGTACTTC. As protein: CASSQDVAKNSQYF.

This clone was seen more than once but under ten times. The rearrangement uses TRBV11-2 and TRBJ2-1; 7 bases match TRBD1. The CDR3 is made up of 12 amino acids. Germline trimming cut 5 bases from V and 12 bases from J; bases unmatched to any gene: 7. The V gene's germline CDR1 is SGHAT and CDR2 FQNNGV. The DNA for the CDR3 is TGTGCCAGCAGCCTAGGCCCAGGGGGGCAGTTCTTC. Translation gives CASSLGPGGQFF.

The chain links TRBV19 to TRBJ2-5; 9 bases fit TRBD1. Trimming took 0 bases from V and 7 from J; bases not matched to a gene: 15. Germline V gene data show CDR1 as LNHDA and CDR2 as SQIVND (reference sequence). The CDR3 is 18 residues long. The CDR3 here is CASSIDPADRGDVGTQYF. As DNA, the CDR3 is TGTGCCAGTAGTATAGATCCCGCCGACAGGGGGGATGTGGGGACCCAGTACTTC.

In this sample, this clone turned up once. The chain uses TRBV5-1 and TRBJ1-1; D ambiguous. Germline values: CDR1 SGHRS, CDR2 YFSETQ. Trimming removed 2 bases from V and 6 bases from J, with 11 bases in between. The CDR3 sequence is 13 residues long. The CDR3 DNA follows: TGCGCCAGCAGCTTAATTGGGGAGGCTGAAGCTTTCTTT. This translates into CASSLIGEAEAFF.

This chain connects TRBV4-3 to TRBJ2-7, with 8 positions matching TRBD1. J lost 6 bases, V lost 6 bases, and 10 bases had no gene match. The germline V gene has CDR1 LGHNA and CDR2 YSLEER. The CDR3 extends over 14 amino acids. The CDR3 is CASSRQGLRGEQYF. CDR3 nucleotides: TGCGCCAGCAGTAGACAGGGGTTGAGGGGCGAGCAGTACTTC.

The chain recombines TRBV6-4 with TRBJ1-1, with TRBD1 matching 7 bases. The CDR3 spans 13 residues. Germline V gene data show CDR1 as MRHNA and CDR2 as SNTAGT. The junction had 1 base not matched to a gene; V was cut back by 6 bases and J by 0 bases. The CDR3 DNA reads TGTGCCAGCAGGGGACAGATGAACACTGAAGCTTTCTTT. It encodes CASRGQMNTEAFF.

As regards this clone: The sample contains more than one DNA sequence encoding this CDR3. This chain connects TRBV19 to TRBJ2-1; 7 positions agree with TRBD2. Germline trimming cut 6 bases from V and 0 bases from J; bases unmatched to any gene: 5. The CDR3 runs 15 residues. Germline V gives CDR1 LNHDA, CDR2 SQIVND (reference sequence). The CDR3 coding sequence is TGTGCCAGTAGCTCGTTAGCGGGCTCCTACAATGAGCAGTTCTTC. Translated: CASSSLAGSYNEQFF.

J is TRBJ2-7 and V is TRBV6-1; 7 nucleotides align to TRBD2. Germline-derived CDR1 and CDR2 are MNHNS and SASEGT. V trimming: 8 bases; J trimming: 0 bases; junction bases outside the gene matches: 7. This CDR3 has 14 residues. The DNA for the CDR3 is TGTGCCAGCGCCTGGGGGGGGAGCTCCTACGAGCAGTACTTC. It encodes CASAWGGSSYEQYF.

J is TRBJ2-3 and V is TRBV2; D may be TRBD2 (5 bases). Germline values: CDR1 SNHLY, CDR2 FYNNEI. The CDR3 is 15 amino acids. Trimming left V 2 bases short and J 4 bases short, with 13 bases between. CDR3 residues: CASSERSGFADTQYF. The CDR3 DNA follows: TGTGCCAGCAGTGAACGGTCGGGGTTCGCAGATACGCAGTATTTT.

This clone has a handful of counts. The V gene is TRBV7-9, the J gene TRBJ2-1, with 10 bases aligning to TRBD1. There are 15 residues in the CDR3. Germline CDR1 is SEHNR and CDR2 is FQNEAQ (reference sequence). V gave up 5 bases and J gave up 2 bases; unmatched junction bases: 3. In DNA form, the CDR3 reads TGTGCCAGCAGCCGTGGACAGGGGGCCTACAATGAGCAGTTCTTC. Translating it yields CASSRGQGAYNEQFF.

The V call is TRBV5-1, the J call TRBJ2-3; 8 bases align to TRBD1. V lost 4 bases and J lost 4; bases outside the gene matches: 14. CDR3 length equals 17 residues. CDR1 is SGHRS and CDR2 is YFSETQ in the germline V gene. As DNA, the CDR3 is TGCGCCAGCAGCACCAGAAACAGGGGGGATCCCCCAGATACGCAGTATTTT. Amino acids: CASSTRNRGDPPDTQYF. Using reference TRBV5-1 and TRBJ2-3 for the parts outside the CDR3, the full variable domain is KAGVTQTPRYLIKTRGQQVTLSCSPISGHRSVSWYQQTPGQGLQFLFEYFSETQRNKGNFPGRFSGRQFSNSRSEMNVSTLELGDSALYLCASSTRNRGDPPDTQYFGPGTRLTVL.

This clone was counted a single time. V gene TRBV5-1 combines with J gene TRBJ2-3; possibly TRBD1 for D (5 bases). Trimming took 0 bases from V and 8 from J, leaving 10 bases between them. This CDR3 contains 13 residues. CDR1 SGHRS and CDR2 YFSETQ come from the germline V gene. CDR3: CASSLGGRSTQYF. The CDR3 DNA sequence: TGCGCCAGCAGCTTGGGGGGCAGGAGTACGCAGTATTTT.

The table lists this clone with a count of one. This sequence joins TRBV6-5 and TRBJ1-2; D is uncertain. Germline CDR1 is MNHEY and CDR2 is SVGAGI. The CDR3 consists of 14 residues. Trimming took 6 bases from V and 4 from J, leaving 15 bases between them. The chain's CDR3 is CASSKGSGIYGYTF. The CDR3 DNA sequence: TGTGCCAGCAGCAAAGGGTCGGGGATCTATGGCTACACCTTC.

Of note for this clone: The junction departs from germline at one end; a sequencing error may be responsible. This chain joins TRBV11-1 and TRBJ2-4; possible D gene TRBD1, 5 bases. The CDR3 consists of 13 residues. Germline CDR1 reads SGHAT; CDR2 reads FQDESV (reference sequence). CDR3 region: CASSFPQGNSQYF. The DNA of the CDR3 is TGTGCCAGCAGCTTTCCCCAGGGAAACAGTCAGTACTTC.

The chain links TRBV4-1 to TRBJ1-1; 9 bases agree with TRBD1. CDR3 length equals 15 residues. Trimming at V came to 4 bases and at J to 8 bases, leaving 11 bases not matched to a gene. Germline V gene sequence: CDR1 MGHRA, CDR2 YSYEKL. CDR3 in amino acids: CASSPRTGVIREAFF. DNA for the CDR3: TGCGCCAGCAGCCCAAGGACAGGGGTAATTCGGGAAGCTTTCTTT.

The chain links TRBV27 to TRBJ2-3; D is unresolved. The CDR3 consists of 14 residues. Deletions cut 0 bases from V and 14 bases from J, with 18 bases between. CDR1 is MNHEY and CDR2 is SMNVEV in the germline V gene (reference sequence). The CDR3 is CASSLSTGSRSTYF. The CDR3 DNA sequence: TGTGCCAGCAGTTTATCGACTGGGTCTAGAAGTACGTATTTT.